These T cell receptor beta chains were read from a single sample in a study of cytomegalovirus exposure and HLA in healthy donors. The data were produced by immunoSEQ multiplex PCR, yet TCRdb's version contains in-frame clones alone and is incomplete. The table has 200,000 to 300,000 clones, over 70% seen once. What was sequenced was PBMCs. The origin of the receptors is a woman aged 60-75 years in good health and CMV-seropositive. Both conserved end residues are part of each CDR3. The D gene is left open where the match is weak.

cdr3_length	v_call	d_call	j_call	cdr3_aa
17	TRBV9	TRBD1	TRBJ2-2	CASSVAPRGLWGGELFF
17	TRBV19	.	TRBJ1-1	CASSMSRREVWATEAFF
18	TRBV5-1	TRBD2	TRBJ2-5	CASSLAGGASGNQETQYF
12	TRBV19	.	TRBJ2-7	CASSTGGYEQYF
15	TRBV5-4	.	TRBJ2-2	CASSIQGRDTGELFF
12	TRBV30	.	TRBJ2-7	CAWSNPEREQYF
15	TRBV19	TRBD1	TRBJ2-7	CASSPRDRGPYEQYF
13	TRBV5-4	TRBD1	TRBJ1-2	CASSSRTGYGYTF
15	TRBV18	.	TRBJ2-7	CASSPAGSTFYEQYF
14	TRBV5-1	.	TRBJ2-4	CASSLIGGGNIQYF
14	TRBV6-1	.	TRBJ1-5	CASSVYYVDQPQHF
16	TRBV18	TRBD1	TRBJ1-1	CASSLGQGAMNTEAFF
14	TRBV10-3	.	TRBJ2-3	CAISSGGATDTQYF
15	TRBV5-1	TRBD2	TRBJ2-1	CASSLDGLARIEQFF
13	TRBV29-1	.	.	CSVANPPTYEQYF
18	TRBV10-3	TRBD2	TRBJ2-1	CAISDPAGVAGEGNEQFF
18	TRBV9	TRBD2	TRBJ2-1	CASSPGLAGVRTYNEQFF
15	TRBV10-3	.	TRBJ2-7	CAISEARGSNYEQYF
15	TRBV5-4	TRBD1	TRBJ2-2	CASSSGQGNTGELFF
15	TRBV7-3	TRBD2	TRBJ2-1	CASSSPGLAGNEQFF
15	TRBV7-9	TRBD1	TRBJ2-1	CSSSLERQGVNEQFF
15	TRBV2	.	TRBJ1-2	CASSPGGVPPSGYTF
14	TRBV10-3	TRBD1	TRBJ1-1	CAISGTGPNTEAFF
14	TRBV7-9	.	TRBJ2-7	CASKLSGSSYEQYF
15	TRBV19	TRBD1	TRBJ2-1	CASSMGQGSYNEQFF
12	TRBV19	TRBD2	TRBJ2-1	CASSGRGNEQFF
13	TRBV5-1	TRBD2	TRBJ2-7	CASSRGGTYEQYF
14	TRBV6-1	.	TRBJ1-1	CASSGGTVNTEAFF
14	TRBV19	TRBD1	TRBJ1-5	CASHGTAPNQPQHF
14	TRBV12-5	.	TRBJ2-6	CASGSLFGANVLTF
13	TRBV6-5	.	TRBJ1-5	CASSFEVDQPQHF
13	TRBV5-1	TRBD2	TRBJ2-5	CASSWDYPETQYF
13	TRBV10-3	.	TRBJ2-7	CAINLDGVDEQYF
13	TRBV29-1	TRBD2	TRBJ2-5	CSVRGVLQETQYF
13	TRBV12-5	TRBD1	TRBJ1-2	CASGGGQNYGYTF
15	TRBV9	TRBD1	TRBJ1-2	CASEGTGEDFYGYTF
14	TRBV5-1	TRBD1	TRBJ2-5	CASRHGTDQETQYF
16	TRBV12-5	TRBD1	TRBJ1-5	CASGLNAQGVHQPQHF
15	TRBV4-2	TRBD1	TRBJ2-7	CASSQESGQFYEQYF
14	TRBV7-9	TRBD1	TRBJ2-5	CASSQGAIRETQYF
16	TRBV6-5	.	TRBJ2-2	CASSSPRTRNTGELFF
14	TRBV7-9	TRBD1	TRBJ2-7	CASSGTGTDYEQYF
13	TRBV19	TRBD1	TRBJ1-1	CASNDRVGTEAFF
18	TRBV19	TRBD1	TRBJ2-2	CASSSSIGRQGSTGELFF
16	TRBV9	.	TRBJ1-1	CASSPSGGGLNTEAFF
12	TRBV6-1	.	TRBJ2-1	CASSEAGYEQFF